This T cell receptor (beta chain) was retrieved from a study of cytomegalovirus exposure and HLA in healthy donors. This clone came up a few times. The CDR3 loop spans 15 amino acids. The V gene lost 6 bases and the J gene lost 0 bases, with 9 bases spanning the gap. Germline lookup yields CDR1 SNHLY and CDR2 FYNNEI. 60 Vbeta and 13 Jbeta primers were used in PCR. Libraries were prepared by immunoSEQ multiplex PCR; TCRdb keeps only in-frame clonotypes and omits some of them. The sample lists about 130,000 clones, around four fifths occurring once. The V call is TRBV2, the J call TRBJ2-6; D is possibly TRBD2 (5 bases). The sequenced sample consisted of PBMCs. This TCR was recovered from a male donor in good health and CMV-seronegative. CDR3 in amino acids: CASSLDSSGANVLTF. The CDR3 nucleotides read TGTGCCAGCAGCCTGGACTCCTCTGGGGCCAACGTCCTGACTTTC.